This entry lists 6 T cell receptor beta chains sequenced from one sample in a study of blood T cell repertoires in COVID-19. Sequencing was performed with immunoSEQ multiplex PCR; in TCRdb, only in-frame clones are kept and a portion is missing. Of roughly 230,000 clones in the sample, under 90% were seen once. What was sequenced was PBMCs or T cells enriched from blood (not recorded which). These TCRs come from an older woman who had recovered from COVID-19.

The rearrangement joins TRBV5-5 to TRBJ1-4, with D unclear. Germline lookup yields CDR1 SGHKS and CDR2 YYEKEE (reference sequence). The CDR3 covers 14 residues. V was trimmed by 0 bases and J by 7 bases, leaving 10 bases between them. The CDR3 nucleotides are TGTGCCAGCAGCTTGGGACTGGTAACTGAAAAACTGTTTTTT. Residues: CASSLGLVTEKLFF.

DNA for the CDR3: TGTGCCTGGAGCGCAAAAGGACAGTCCACCGGGGAGCTGTTTTTT. It codes for CAWSAKGQSTGELFF. The chain employs TRBV30 and TRBJ2-2, with D possibly being TRBD1 (6 bases). Germline loops: CDR1 GTSNPN, CDR2 SVGIG (reference sequence). The CDR3 runs 15 residues. The germline V and J ends were trimmed by 3 bases and 4 bases, with 15 bases remaining between them.

The chain recombines TRBV27 with TRBJ1-4, with D possibly being TRBD1 (5 bases). The CDR3 spans 16 residues. Trimming shortened V by 4 bases and J by 5 bases, and 17 bases separated the two germline ends. Germline CDR1 and CDR2: MNHEY and SMNVEV (reference sequence). The CDR3 DNA follows: TGTGCCAGCAGTTCCTCCCGGACACTTGGGAATGAAAAACTGTTTTTT. Its translation: CASSSSRTLGNEKLFF.

V gene TRBV2 combines with J gene TRBJ2-1; no definite D call. This CDR3 contains 11 residues. Between the trimmed V and J ends, which lost 6 bases and 8 bases, there was a span of 8 bases. CDR1 SNHLY and CDR2 FYNNEI come from the germline V gene. CDR3 nucleotides: TGTGCCAGCAGCACTATGGATGAGCAGTTCTTC. This gives the protein CASSTMDEQFF. The full variable domain, in which reference TRBV2 and TRBJ2-1 provide the parts outside the CDR3, is EPEVTQTPSHQVTQMGQEVILRCVPISNHLYFYWYRQILGQKVEFLVSFYNNEISEKSEIFDDQFSVERPDGSNFTLKIRSTKLEDSAMYFCASSTMDEQFFGPGTRLTVL.

This clone was detected once. This sequence joins TRBV6-5 and TRBJ2-5, with 8 bases identical to TRBD2. Germline V gene lookup returns CDR1 MNHEY and CDR2 SVGAGI. J gave up 2 bases and V 0 bases, and 5 bases lay outside the gene matches. This CDR3 region has 16 residues. CDR3 nucleotides: TGTGCCAGCAGTTACTCAAGCGGGGGTCCTCAAGAGACCCAGTACTTC. Translation gives CASSYSSGGPQETQYF.

CDR3 residues: CASSPRGQATYEQYF. For the CDR3, the DNA is TGTGCCAGCAGTCCCCGGGGACAGGCCACCTACGAGCAGTACTTC. The J gene is TRBJ2-7, the V gene TRBV6-5; 8 positions agree with TRBD1. Germline-derived CDR1 and CDR2 are MNHEY and SVGAGI. V gave up 5 bases and J gave up 2 bases; unmatched junction bases: 8. The CDR3 length is 15 residues.